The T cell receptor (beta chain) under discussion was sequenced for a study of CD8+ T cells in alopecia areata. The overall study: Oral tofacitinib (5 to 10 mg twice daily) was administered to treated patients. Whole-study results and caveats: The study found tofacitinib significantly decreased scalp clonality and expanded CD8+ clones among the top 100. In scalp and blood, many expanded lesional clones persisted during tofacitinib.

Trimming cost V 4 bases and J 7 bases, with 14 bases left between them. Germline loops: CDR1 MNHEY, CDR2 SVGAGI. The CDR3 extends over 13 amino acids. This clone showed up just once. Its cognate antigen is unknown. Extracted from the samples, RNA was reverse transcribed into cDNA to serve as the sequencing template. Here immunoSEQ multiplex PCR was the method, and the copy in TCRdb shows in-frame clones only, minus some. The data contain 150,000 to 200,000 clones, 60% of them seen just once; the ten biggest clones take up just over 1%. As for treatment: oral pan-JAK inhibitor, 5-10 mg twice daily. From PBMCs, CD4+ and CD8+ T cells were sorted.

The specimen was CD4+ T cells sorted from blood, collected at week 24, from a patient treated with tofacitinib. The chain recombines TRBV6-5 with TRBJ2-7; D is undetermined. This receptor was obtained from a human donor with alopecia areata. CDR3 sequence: CASSSLSPSEQYF. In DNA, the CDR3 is TGTGCCAGCAGTTCGCTTAGCCCCTCGGAGCAGTACTTC.